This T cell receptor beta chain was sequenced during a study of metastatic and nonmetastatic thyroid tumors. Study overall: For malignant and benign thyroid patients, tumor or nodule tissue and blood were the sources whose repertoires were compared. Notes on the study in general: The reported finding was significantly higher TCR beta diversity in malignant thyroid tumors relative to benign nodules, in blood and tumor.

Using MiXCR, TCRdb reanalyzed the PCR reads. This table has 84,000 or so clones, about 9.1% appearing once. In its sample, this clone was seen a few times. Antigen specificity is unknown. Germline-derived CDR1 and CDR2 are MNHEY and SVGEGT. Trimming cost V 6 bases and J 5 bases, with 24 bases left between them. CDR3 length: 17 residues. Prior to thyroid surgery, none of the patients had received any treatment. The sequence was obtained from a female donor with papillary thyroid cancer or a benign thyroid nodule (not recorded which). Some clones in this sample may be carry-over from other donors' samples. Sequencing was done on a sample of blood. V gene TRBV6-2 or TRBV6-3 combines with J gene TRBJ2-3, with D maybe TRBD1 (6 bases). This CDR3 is CASSDIHRTANVDTQYF. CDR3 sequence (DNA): TGTGCCAGCAGCGACATTCATAGGACAGCAAACGTAGATACGCAGTATTTT.